These 31 T cell receptor beta chains were all obtained from the same sample, sequenced in a study of vaccination effects on CD4 cells after COVID-19 (dated by TCRdb to the early 2020s). No antigen has been assigned to these receptors. To identify antigen-specific CD4+ T cell clonotypes by their expansion, the ViraFEST assay first stimulated PBMC with viral peptide pools and then applied TCR sequencing. After about 10 days of culture, CD4+ T cells were isolated with the EasySep CD4+ T cell isolation kit. None of the healthy vaccine recipients had a prior SARS-CoV-2 infection, which was confirmed by nucleocapsid antibody tests that came back negative both before and after vaccination. Libraries came from the immunoSEQ multiplex PCR assay. Drawn from immuneACCESS, this table holds only the in-frame rearrangements with V and J called that TCRdb kept. Clones are partly lost; checked studies trace under half to an unresolved V gene and leave the rest unexplained. This sample lists 77,000 or so clones; about 79% were detected once. The ten most abundant clones make up 10% to 13% of the sample.

This specimen consisted of CD4+ T cells from PBMCs cultured with SARS-CoV-2 spike peptides, obtained before COVID-19 vaccination. This sample's cell subset or site label indicates: SARS-CoV-2 spike overlapping peptide pool stimulation. The receptors were sampled from a human donor who received a COVID-19 vaccine.

The genes are TRBV5-4 and TRBJ1-1; no firm D call. CDR3 length equals 12 residues. The V and J ends lost 1 base and 11 bases respectively, with 12 bases between them. Germline CDR1 SGHNT, CDR2 YYREEE (reference sequence). The CDR3 is CASSLPGKEAFF. For the CDR3, the DNA is TGTGCCAGCAGCTTGCCCGGCAAGGAGGCTTTCTTT.

The rearrangement joins TRBV30 to TRBJ2-1, with 9 bases identical to TRBD1. The CDR3 spans 15 residues. Germline V gene data show CDR1 as GTSNPN and CDR2 as SVGIG (reference sequence). The V segment lost 6 bases and the J segment 4 bases; nucleotides outside the gene matches: 10. The CDR3 region is CACSLGTGSYNEQFF. CDR3 sequence (DNA): TGTGCCTGCTCCCTTGGGACAGGGTCTTACAATGAGCAGTTCTTC. The full variable domain, completed using reference TRBV30 and TRBJ2-1, is SQTIHQWPATLVQPVGSPLSLECTVEGTSNPNLYWYRQAAGRGLQLLFYSVGIGQISSEVPQNLSASRPQDRQFILSSKKLLLSDSGFYLCACSLGTGSYNEQFFGPGTRLTVL.

This clone has more than one count but fewer than ten. For the CDR3, the DNA is TGCGCCAGCAGCCAAGTGAGCGGGGGGGCCTACGAGCAGTACGTC. Translation: CASSQVSGGAYEQYV. The chain joins TRBV4-1 to TRBJ2-7; 10 positions match TRBD2. CDR1 is MGHRA, CDR2 YSYEKL, per germline. The CDR3 runs to 15 residues. V lost 1 base to trimming and J lost 2 bases; unmatched junction nucleotides: 2.

The chain carries TRBV7-2 and TRBJ2-3; TRBD2 matches 13 bases. Trimming removed 5 bases from V and 3 bases from J; junction bases left unmatched: 2. CDR1 is SGHTA, CDR2 FQGNSA, per germline. The CDR3 spans 15 residues. This CDR3 is CASSQGLAGTDTQYF. For the CDR3, the DNA is TGTGCCAGCAGCCAGGGACTAGCGGGGACAGATACGCAGTATTTT.

J is TRBJ2-1 and V is TRBV11-2, with D perhaps matching TRBD1 (6 bases). Trimming shortened V by 3 bases and J by 3 bases, and 15 bases separated the two germline ends. The length of the CDR3 is 16 residues. Looked up from germline, CDR1 is SGHAT and CDR2 is FQNNGV. CDR3 DNA: TGTGCCAGCAGCTTCTCAGGGGCGCTGGGCTACAATGAGCAGTTCTTC. Translating it yields CASSFSGALGYNEQFF.

The rearrangement joins TRBV5-1 to TRBJ2-2; maybe TRBD1 (6 bases). The V end lost 4 bases, the J end lost 2 bases, and 12 bases lay between the germline ends. Germline CDR1 and CDR2: SGHRS and YFSETQ. The CDR3 totals 15 residues. The CDR3 here is CASSVDSLNTGELFF. The CDR3 DNA sequence: TGCGCCAGCAGCGTGGACAGCCTTAACACCGGGGAGCTGTTTTTT.

The V and J genes are TRBV18 and TRBJ1-3; D is ambiguous. This CDR3 has 15 amino acids. Trimming removed 2 bases from V and 0 bases from J, with 8 bases in between. The germline V gene encodes CDR1 KGHSH and CDR2 LQKENI. CDR3 protein: CASSPSRSSGNTIYF. The CDR3 DNA follows: TGTGCCAGCTCACCAAGCAGAAGCTCTGGAAACACCATATATTTT.

The V gene is TRBV4-3, the J gene TRBJ1-2; D call uncertain. CDR1 and CDR2 from the germline V gene are LGHNA and YSLEER. This CDR3 has 15 residues. Trimming took 0 bases from V and 0 from J, leaving 8 bases between them. CDR3 nucleotides: TGCGCCAGCAGCCAAGATTTACCTACTAACTATGGCTACACCTTC. This gives the protein CASSQDLPTNYGYTF.

The chain has TRBV2 and TRBJ2-3; D is perhaps TRBD1 (6 bases). Per the germline V gene, CDR1 is SNHLY and CDR2 is FYNNEI. Trimming stripped 7 bases from V and 0 bases from J, with 11 bases between. This CDR3 contains 14 residues. The CDR3 DNA reads TGTGCCAGCAAGAAGGACAGAAGCACAGATACGCAGTATTTT. Translated, it gives CASKKDRSTDTQYF.

This clone was detected once. The chain has TRBV5-1 and TRBJ2-1; perhaps D is TRBD1 or TRBD2 (7 bases each). Germline CDR1 reads SGHRS; CDR2 reads YFSETQ. CDR3 length: 16 residues. V lost 4 bases, J lost 3 bases, and 17 bases lay in between. The CDR3 region is CASSTSPGGDYNEQFF. CDR3 in DNA: TGCGCCAGCAGCACATCACCAGGGGGGGACTACAATGAGCAGTTCTTC.

As DNA, the CDR3 is TGTGCCAGCAAGTTAGCGGGGAATGAGCAGTTCTTC. Protein sequence: CASKLAGNEQFF. The chain uses TRBV2 and TRBJ2-1, with 8 bases identical to TRBD2. V was clipped by 7 bases and J by 7 bases; unmatched bases: 3. This CDR3 has 12 residues. Germline values: CDR1 SNHLY, CDR2 FYNNEI.

The gene calls are TRBV9 and TRBJ1-4, with D perhaps TRBD1 (5 bases). With 4 bases removed from V and 8 bases from J, the gap between germline ends came to 15 bases. Germline CDR1 SGDLS, CDR2 YYNGEE. The CDR3 runs to 14 residues. The CDR3 bases are TGTGCCAGCAGCCAGGCTGGGGCGGACGAAAAACTGTTTTTT. Protein product: CASSQAGADEKLFF.

This clone was picked up one time. This chain links TRBV7-9 with TRBJ2-1; 8 positions agree with TRBD2. The CDR3 is 16 residues long. V dropped 0 bases and J dropped 3; count of bases not matched to a gene: 4. Germline V lookup: CDR1 SEHNR, CDR2 FQNEAQ (reference sequence). CDR3 amino acids: CASSLARGAVYNEQFF. The DNA for the CDR3 is TGTGCCAGCAGCTTAGCGCGGGGGGCGGTCTACAATGAGCAGTTCTTC. The full variable domain, in which reference TRBV7-9 and TRBJ2-1 provide the parts outside the CDR3, is DTGVSQNPRHKITKRGQNVTFRCDPISEHNRLYWYRQTLGQGPEFLTYFQNEAQLEKSRLLSDRFSAERPKGSFSTLEIQRTEQGDSAMYLCASSLARGAVYNEQFFGPGTRLTVL.

The V gene is TRBV29-1, the J gene TRBJ2-5; D may correspond to TRBD1 or TRBD2 (6 bases each). This CDR3 contains 14 residues. Germline CDR1 reads SQVTM; CDR2 reads ANQGSEA. The germline V and J ends were trimmed by 5 bases and 0 bases, with 13 bases remaining between them. The CDR3 here is CSVRGTQYQETQYF. In nucleotides, the CDR3 is TGCAGCGTTCGCGGGACACAGTACCAAGAGACCCAGTACTTC.

The chain couples TRBV29-1 to TRBJ1-1; a possible D gene is TRBD1 (6 bases). Deletions cut 1 base from V and 1 base from J, with 10 bases between. This CDR3 spans 14 amino acids. Per germline, CDR1 SQVTM and CDR2 ANQGSEA. CDR3 residues: CSVEGGRGNTEAFF. The DNA of the CDR3 is TGCAGCGTTGAAGGCGGCAGGGGGAACACTGAAGCTTTCTTT. Full variable domain (remainder filled in from reference TRBV29-1 and TRBJ1-1): SAVISQKPSRDICQRGTSLTIQCQVDSQVTMMFWYRQQPGQSLTLIATANQGSEATYESGFVIDKFPISRPNLTFSTLTVSNMSPEDSSIYLCSVEGGRGNTEAFFGQGTRLTVV.

This rearrangement joins TRBV5-1 to TRBJ1-2; weak D call: TRBD1 (5 bases). This CDR3 contains 15 residues. Trimming took 5 bases from V and 0 from J, leaving 14 bases between them. The germline CDR1 and CDR2 sequences are SGHRS and YFSETQ. The CDR3 bases are TGCGCCAGCAGTCAGGACGGACAAGCTAACTATGGCTACACCTTC. Amino acid sequence: CASSQDGQANYGYTF.

The chain employs TRBV18 and TRBJ1-1, with D perhaps matching TRBD1 (5 bases). CDR1 KGHSH and CDR2 LQKENI come from the germline V gene. V was pared by 3 bases and J by 0 bases, with 11 bases between. The CDR3 is made up of 15 amino acids. This CDR3 is CASSPGRAMNTEAFF. Here the CDR3 DNA reads TGTGCCAGCTCACCGGGCAGGGCCATGAACACTGAAGCTTTCTTT. The full variable domain, rest sourced from reference TRBV18 and TRBJ1-1, is NAGVMQNPRHLVRRRGQEARLRCSPMKGHSHVYWYRQLPEEGLKFMVYLQKENIIDESGMPKERFSAEFPKEGPSILRIQQVVRGDSAAYFCASSPGRAMNTEAFFGQGTRLTVV.

CDR3 nucleotide sequence: TGTGCCAGCAGCCAAGATCGGGCCCCTTACAATGAGCAGTTCTTC. Its translation: CASSQDRAPYNEQFF. The rearrangement uses TRBV3-1 (or the pseudogene TRBV3-2) and TRBJ2-1; unclear D gene. CDR3 length equals 15 residues. CDR1 and CDR2 (germline): LGHDT, YNNKEL (reference sequence). Deletions cut 0 bases from V and 4 bases from J, with 10 bases between.

The V call is TRBV19, the J call TRBJ2-2; D is ambiguous. The V and J ends lost 1 base and 2 bases respectively, with 8 bases between them. CDR1 and CDR2 from the germline V gene are LNHDA and SQIVND (reference sequence). This CDR3 contains 15 residues. The CDR3 sequence: CASSIVRTNTGELFF. In nucleotides, the CDR3 is TGTGCCAGTAGTATAGTACGCACTAACACCGGGGAGCTGTTTTTT.

CDR3 in amino acids: CASSPPSGETQYF. CDR3 coding DNA: TGTGCCAGCAGTCCCCCGAGCGGGGAGACCCAGTACTTC. The chain carries TRBV2 and TRBJ2-5; weak D call: TRBD2 (6 bases). In germline, CDR1 is SNHLY, CDR2 FYNNEI. The ends were cut back, 5 bases at V and 5 bases at J, with 12 bases in the middle. The CDR3 covers 13 residues.

This clone was seen a few times. The J gene is TRBJ2-7, the V gene TRBV2, with 7 bases identical to TRBD2. The CDR3 loop spans 14 amino acids. V shed 6 bases, J shed 2 bases, and the junction held 7 bases outside the gene matches. CDR1 SNHLY and CDR2 FYNNEI come from the germline V gene. CDR3 nucleotides: TGTGCCAGCAGGGACCGACTAGCCACCTACGAGCAGTACGTC. Protein sequence: CASRDRLATYEQYV.

Notes on this clone: Other nucleotide sequences in the sample specify the same CDR3. V is TRBV29-1 and J is TRBJ2-5; 7 bases are shared with TRBD1. The CDR3 contains 12 residues. Germline CDR1 and CDR2: SQVTM and ANQGSEA. V shed 4 bases and J 2 bases; nucleotides not matched to a gene: 1. The CDR3 protein is CSVGRGQETQYF. The DNA of the CDR3 is TGCAGCGTTGGCAGGGGGCAAGAGACCCAGTACTTC.

This rearrangement joins TRBV25-1 to TRBJ2-2, with D unresolved. V lost 8 bases to trimming and J lost 3 bases, with 16 bases between them. CDR3 size: 15 residues. The germline CDR1 and CDR2 sequences are MGHDK and SYGVNS. CDR3 in amino acids: CASSPADTHTGELFF. DNA of the CDR3: TGTGCCAGCTCACCCGCGGATACCCACACCGGGGAGCTGTTTTTT.

In this sample, this clone turned up a few times. The gene calls are TRBV24-1 and TRBJ1-1, with TRBD1 as a possible D gene (6 bases). V shed 4 bases and J shed 6 bases, with 14 bases lying between them. This CDR3 is built from 14 residues. Germline-derived CDR1 and CDR2 are KGHDR and SFDVKD. The CDR3 protein is CATSEPTEGAEAFF. For the CDR3, the DNA is TGTGCCACCAGTGAGCCGACCGAGGGGGCTGAAGCTTTCTTT.

The V call is TRBV2, the J call TRBJ1-6; D not resolved. The V gene's germline CDR1 is SNHLY and CDR2 FYNNEI. The CDR3 has 11 residues. V was clipped by 4 bases and J by 14 bases, with 9 bases between them. The CDR3 region has the DNA TGTGCCAGCAGTGGCGCCTCATCCCTCCACTTT. Protein sequence: CASSGASSLHF.

The chain is built from TRBV6-5 and TRBJ2-3; D might be TRBD1 or TRBD2, each matching 5 bases. The germline V gene has CDR1 MNHEY and CDR2 SVGAGI. CDR3 length: 13 residues. V was shortened by 9 bases and J by 4 bases, with 14 bases between the two germline ends. For the CDR3, the DNA is TGTGCCAGTGGGACGGGTATATCAGATACGCAGTATTTT. It translates to CASGTGISDTQYF.

The chain has TRBV2 and TRBJ2-3; 11 nucleotides agree with TRBD2. CDR3 length: 14 amino acids. Germline CDR1 reads SNHLY; CDR2 reads FYNNEI. V shed 6 bases and J 4 bases; nucleotides not matched to a gene: 3. In DNA, the CDR3 is TGTGCCAGCAGACTAGCGGGGGAGGCAGATACGCAGTATTTT. It yields the protein CASRLAGEADTQYF.

The rearrangement links TRBV28 to TRBJ1-4, with no clear D. Trimming removed 6 bases at V and 0 bases at J, with 5 bases between. This CDR3 is 13 amino acids long. Germline loops: CDR1 MDHEN, CDR2 SYDVKM. The CDR3 loop is CASSPPTNEKLFF. The DNA of the CDR3 is TGTGCCAGCAGCCCCCCAACTAATGAAAAACTGTTTTTT.

The chain recombines TRBV5-1 with TRBJ2-3; 8 nucleotides align to TRBD2. Germline V gene data show CDR1 as SGHRS and CDR2 as YFSETQ. This CDR3 contains 14 residues. The V and J ends lost 5 bases and 4 bases, in that order; junction bases with no gene match: 6. CDR3: CASRGSGGSDTQYF. The CDR3 DNA follows: TGCGCCAGCAGAGGCAGCGGGGGTTCAGATACGCAGTATTTT.

CDR3 residues: CASSPVDRGLYGYTF. CDR3 nucleotides: TGTGCCAGCTCACCCGTGGACAGGGGTCTGTATGGCTACACCTTC. The chain employs TRBV18 and TRBJ1-2, with 9 bases fitting TRBD1. Trimming took 3 bases from V and 5 from J; bases not matched to a gene: 7. Germline CDR1 is KGHSH and CDR2 is LQKENI. The CDR3 is made up of 15 amino acids.

V gene TRBV6-5 combines with J gene TRBJ1-1; D may be TRBD1 (5 bases). There are 12 residues in the CDR3. V was clipped by 5 bases and J by 8 bases, with 12 bases between them. Germline V lookup: CDR1 MNHEY, CDR2 SVGAGI. The DNA of the CDR3 is TGTGCCAGCAGTACGGGGGGATTCGAAGCTTTCTTT. Residues: CASSTGGFEAFF.